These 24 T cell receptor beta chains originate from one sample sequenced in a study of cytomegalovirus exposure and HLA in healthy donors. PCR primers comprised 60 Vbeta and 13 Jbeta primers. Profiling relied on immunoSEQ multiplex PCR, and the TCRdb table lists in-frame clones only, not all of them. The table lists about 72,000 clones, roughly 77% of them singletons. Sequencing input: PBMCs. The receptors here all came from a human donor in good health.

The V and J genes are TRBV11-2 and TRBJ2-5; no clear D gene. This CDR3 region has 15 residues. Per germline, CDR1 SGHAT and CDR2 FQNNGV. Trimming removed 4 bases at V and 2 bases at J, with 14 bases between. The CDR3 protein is CASSSHLAAQETQYF. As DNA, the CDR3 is TGTGCCAGCAGCTCCCATCTTGCAGCGCAAGAGACCCAGTACTTC.

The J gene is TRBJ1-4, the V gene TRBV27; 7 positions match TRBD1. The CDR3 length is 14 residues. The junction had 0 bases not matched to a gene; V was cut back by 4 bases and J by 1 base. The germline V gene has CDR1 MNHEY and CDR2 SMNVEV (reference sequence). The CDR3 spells CASSWTGTNEKLFF. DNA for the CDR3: TGTGCCAGCAGTTGGACAGGAACTAATGAAAAACTGTTTTTT.

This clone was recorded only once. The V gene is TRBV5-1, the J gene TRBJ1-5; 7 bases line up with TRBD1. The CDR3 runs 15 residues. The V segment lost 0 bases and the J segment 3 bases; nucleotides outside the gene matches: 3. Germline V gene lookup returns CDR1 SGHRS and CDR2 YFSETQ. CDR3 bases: TGCGCCAGCAGCTTGGCCGGGACAGCCAATCAGCCCCAGCATTTT. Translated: CASSLAGTANQPQHF.

The CDR3 loop reads CASSSHVGDGLNYGYTF. In DNA, the CDR3 is TGTGCCAGCAGCTCACATGTTGGGGACGGACTAAACTATGGCTACACCTTC. The chain carries TRBV7-2 and TRBJ1-2, with D possibly being TRBD1 (5 bases). This CDR3 has 17 residues. V was trimmed by 4 bases and J by 2 bases, leaving 20 bases between them. The germline CDR1 and CDR2 sequences are SGHTA and FQGNSA.

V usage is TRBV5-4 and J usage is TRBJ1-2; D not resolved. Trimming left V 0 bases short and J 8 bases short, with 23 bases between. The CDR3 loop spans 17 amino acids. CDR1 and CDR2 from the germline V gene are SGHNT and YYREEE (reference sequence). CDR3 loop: CASSLEWITPGDSGYTF. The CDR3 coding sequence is TGTGCCAGCAGCTTGGAATGGATCACCCCCGGGGATTCCGGCTACACCTTC.

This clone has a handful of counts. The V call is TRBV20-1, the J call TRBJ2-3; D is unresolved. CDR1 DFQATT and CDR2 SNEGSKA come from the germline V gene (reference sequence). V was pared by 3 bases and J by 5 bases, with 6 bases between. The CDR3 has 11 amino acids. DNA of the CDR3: TGCAGTGCTAGGCGAGAAGATACGCAGTATTTT. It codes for CSARREDTQYF.

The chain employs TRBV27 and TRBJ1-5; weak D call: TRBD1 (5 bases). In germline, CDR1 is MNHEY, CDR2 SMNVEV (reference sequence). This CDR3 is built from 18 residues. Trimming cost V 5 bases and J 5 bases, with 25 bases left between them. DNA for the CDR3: TGTGCCAGCAGTCCCCGTGAAGAGAATTCGTGGGGCTATCAGCCCCAGCATTTT. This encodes CASSPREENSWGYQPQHF.

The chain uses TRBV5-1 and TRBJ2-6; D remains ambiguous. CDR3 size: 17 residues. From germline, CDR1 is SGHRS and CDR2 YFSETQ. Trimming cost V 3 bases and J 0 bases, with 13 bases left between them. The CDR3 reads CASSYTTASSGANVLTF. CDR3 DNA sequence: TGCGCCAGCAGCTACACGACCGCTAGCTCTGGGGCCAACGTCCTGACTTTC.

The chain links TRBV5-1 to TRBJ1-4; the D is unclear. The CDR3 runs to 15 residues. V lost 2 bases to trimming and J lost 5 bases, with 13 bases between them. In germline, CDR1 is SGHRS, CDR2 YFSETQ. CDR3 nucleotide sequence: TGCGCCAGCAGCTTAACTCGTCGGTCCAATGAAAAACTGTTTTTT. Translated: CASSLTRRSNEKLFF. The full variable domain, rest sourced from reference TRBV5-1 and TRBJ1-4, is KAGVTQTPRYLIKTRGQQVTLSCSPISGHRSVSWYQQTPGQGLQFLFEYFSETQRNKGNFPGRFSGRQFSNSRSEMNVSTLELGDSALYLCASSLTRRSNEKLFFGSGTQLSVL.

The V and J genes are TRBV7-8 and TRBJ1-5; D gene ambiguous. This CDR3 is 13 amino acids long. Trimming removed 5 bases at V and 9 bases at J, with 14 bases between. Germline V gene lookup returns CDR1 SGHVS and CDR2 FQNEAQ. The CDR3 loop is CASSAQARWPQHF. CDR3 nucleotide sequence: TGTGCCAGCAGCGCCCAGGCAAGATGGCCCCAGCATTTT.

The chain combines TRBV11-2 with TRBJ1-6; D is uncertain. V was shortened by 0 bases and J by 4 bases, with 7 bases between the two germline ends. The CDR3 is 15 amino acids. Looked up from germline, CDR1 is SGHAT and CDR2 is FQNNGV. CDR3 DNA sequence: TGTGCCAGCAGCTTAGATACTTCATATAATTCACCCCTCCACTTT. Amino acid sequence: CASSLDTSYNSPLHF.

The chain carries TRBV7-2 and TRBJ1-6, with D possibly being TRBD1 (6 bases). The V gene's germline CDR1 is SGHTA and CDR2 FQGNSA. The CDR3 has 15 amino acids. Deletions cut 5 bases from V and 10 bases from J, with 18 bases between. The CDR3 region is CASSALDRPFSPLHF. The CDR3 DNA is TGTGCCAGCAGCGCCCTCGACAGGCCTTTCTCACCCCTCCACTTT.

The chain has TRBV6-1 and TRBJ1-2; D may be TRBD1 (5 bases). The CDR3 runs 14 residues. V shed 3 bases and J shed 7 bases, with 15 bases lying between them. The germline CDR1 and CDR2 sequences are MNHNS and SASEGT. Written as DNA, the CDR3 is TGTGCCAGCAGTGAGGGACCCGGGGGGACTGGCTACACCTTC. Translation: CASSEGPGGTGYTF.

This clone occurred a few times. This chain's CDR3 is CASSQDQGRSNGYTF. The CDR3 DNA reads as TGTGCCAGCAGCCAAGATCAAGGCAGGTCCAATGGCTACACCTTC. The V and J genes are TRBV4-2 and TRBJ1-2; no firm D call. V shed 0 bases and J shed 6 bases, with 14 bases lying between them. This CDR3 has 15 residues. Germline-derived CDR1 and CDR2 are LGHNA and YNFKEQ.

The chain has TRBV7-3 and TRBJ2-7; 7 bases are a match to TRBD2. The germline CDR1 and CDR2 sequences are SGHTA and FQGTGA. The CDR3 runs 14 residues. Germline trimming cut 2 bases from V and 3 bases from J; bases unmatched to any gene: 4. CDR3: CASSLRGGFYEQYF. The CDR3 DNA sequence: TGTGCCAGCAGCTTACGCGGGGGTTTCTACGAGCAGTACTTC. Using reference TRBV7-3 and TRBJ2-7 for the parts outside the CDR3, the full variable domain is GAGVSQTPSNKVTEKGKYVELRCDPISGHTALYWYRQSLGQGPEFLIYFQGTGAADDSGLPNDRFFAVRPEGSVSTLKIQRTERGDSAVYLCASSLRGGFYEQYFGPGTRLTVT.

The DNA of the CDR3 is TGTGCCAGCAGCTTAGTTGGCGGACAGGGGAACACAGATACGCAGTATTTT. It encodes CASSLVGGQGNTDTQYF. The rearrangement joins TRBV7-9 to TRBJ2-3; TRBD1 agrees at 9 bases. V trimming: 1 base; J trimming: 2 bases; junction bases outside the gene matches: 7. This CDR3 is 17 amino acids long. Germline V gives CDR1 SEHNR, CDR2 FQNEAQ (reference sequence).

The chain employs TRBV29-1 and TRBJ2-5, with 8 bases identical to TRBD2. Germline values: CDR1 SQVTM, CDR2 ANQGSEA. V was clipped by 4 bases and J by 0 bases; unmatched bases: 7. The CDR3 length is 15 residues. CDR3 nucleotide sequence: TGCAGCGTTGTGGGGGCGGGGGGCTACCAAGAGACCCAGTACTTC. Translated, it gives CSVVGAGGYQETQYF.

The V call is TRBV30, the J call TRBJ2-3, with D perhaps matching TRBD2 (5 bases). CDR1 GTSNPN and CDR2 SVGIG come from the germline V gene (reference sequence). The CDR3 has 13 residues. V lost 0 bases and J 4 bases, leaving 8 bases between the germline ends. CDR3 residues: CAWSVPGADTQYF. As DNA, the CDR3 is TGTGCCTGGAGTGTACCCGGGGCAGATACGCAGTATTTT. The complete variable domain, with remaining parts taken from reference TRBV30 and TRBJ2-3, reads SQTIHQWPATLVQPVGSPLSLECTVEGTSNPNLYWYRQAAGRGLQLLFYSVGIGQISSEVPQNLSASRPQDRQFILSSKKLLLSDSGFYLCAWSVPGADTQYFGPGTRLTVL.

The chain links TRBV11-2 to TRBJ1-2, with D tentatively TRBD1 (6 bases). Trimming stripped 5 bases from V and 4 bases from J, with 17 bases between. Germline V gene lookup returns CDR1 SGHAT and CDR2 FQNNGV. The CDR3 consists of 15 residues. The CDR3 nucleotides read TGTGCCAGCAGCCCTGGACAGTTTCTTGGCTATGGCTACACCTTC. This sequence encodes CASSPGQFLGYGYTF.

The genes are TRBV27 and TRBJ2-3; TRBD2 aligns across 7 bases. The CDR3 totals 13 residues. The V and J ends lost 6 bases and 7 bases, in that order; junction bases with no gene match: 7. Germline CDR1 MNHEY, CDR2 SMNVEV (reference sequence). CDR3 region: CASSLRGDYTQYF. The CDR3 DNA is TGTGCCAGCAGCCTCCGGGGGGATTATACGCAGTATTTT.

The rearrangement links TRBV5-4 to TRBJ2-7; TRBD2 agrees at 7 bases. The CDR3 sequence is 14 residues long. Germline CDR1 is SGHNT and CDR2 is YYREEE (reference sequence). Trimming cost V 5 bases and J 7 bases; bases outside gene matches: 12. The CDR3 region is CASSPGGPRGEQYF. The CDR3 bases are TGTGCCAGCAGTCCGGGGGGACCAAGAGGGGAGCAGTACTTC.

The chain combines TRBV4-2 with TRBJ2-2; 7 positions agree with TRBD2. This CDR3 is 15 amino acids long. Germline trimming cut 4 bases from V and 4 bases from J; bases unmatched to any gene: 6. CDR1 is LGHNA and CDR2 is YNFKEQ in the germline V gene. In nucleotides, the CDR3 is TGTGCCAGCAGCCCCGTGGGAGGGAGCACCGGGGAGCTGTTTTTT. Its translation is CASSPVGGSTGELFF.

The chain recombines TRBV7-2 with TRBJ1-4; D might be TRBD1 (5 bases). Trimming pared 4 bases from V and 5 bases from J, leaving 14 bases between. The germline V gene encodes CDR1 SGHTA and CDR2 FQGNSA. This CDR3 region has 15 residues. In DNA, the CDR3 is TGTGCCAGCAGCTCGGTGGGGGGGGTCAATGAAAAACTGTTTTTT. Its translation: CASSSVGGVNEKLFF.

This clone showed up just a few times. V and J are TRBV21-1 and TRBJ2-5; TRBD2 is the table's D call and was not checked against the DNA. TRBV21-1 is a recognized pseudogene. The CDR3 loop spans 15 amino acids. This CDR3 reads CASSIGIAVGETQYF. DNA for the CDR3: TGTGCCAGCAGCATAGGGATAGCGGTGGGGGAGACCCAGTACTTC.